The rows below give T cell receptor beta chains drawn from one sample of a study of graft-versus-host responses after intestinal transplantation. The repertoire was sequenced with immunoSEQ multiplex PCR; TCRdb's copy has only in-frame clones and lacks some. The top ten hold 3.9% of the sample, which has 11,000 to 15,000 clones, 77% seen once. Sequencing was performed on ileum tissue, taken 27 days after intestinal transplant. These receptors were obtained from a human patient who received an intestinal transplant, so some T cells may come from the graft donor. Both conserved end residues are part of each CDR3. Fields, in order: clone size, J gene, D gene, V gene, CDR3 DNA, CDR3 protein. D genes are given only for firm matches. The size entry is marked missing in some rows and otherwise reads once, few, many or a size class.

size: once
J: TRBJ1-1
D: .
V: TRBV6-5
DNA: TGTGCCAGCAGTACGAGGCAGAACACTGAAGCTTTCTTT
CDR3: CASSTRQNTEAFF

size: .
J: TRBJ2-3
D: TRBD2
V: TRBV4-2
DNA: TGTGCCAGCAGCCAAGATCCTGGAGCGGGGGGTATCTTAGTTACGCAGTATTTT
CDR3: CASSQDPGAGGILVTQYF

size: .
J: TRBJ1-5
D: .
V: TRBV7-6
DNA: TGTGCCAGCAGCCCTCAGGGTGATCAGCCCCAGCATTTT
CDR3: CASSPQGDQPQHF

size: .
J: TRBJ2-2
D: .
V: TRBV5-1
DNA: TGCGCCAGCAGCTTGGGGGGCTCGAGTACCGGGGAGCTGTTTTTT
CDR3: CASSLGGSSTGELFF

size: .
J: TRBJ2-2
D: .
V: TRBV29-1
DNA: TGCAGCGTTGAGAGTGGAGGTGTAACCGGGGAGCTGTTTTTT
CDR3: CSVESGGVTGELFF

size: .
J: TRBJ1-1
D: TRBD1
V: TRBV6-1
DNA: TGTGCCAGCAGTGCACGGACAGGGGACACTGAAGCTTTCTTT
CDR3: CASSARTGDTEAFF

size: .
J: TRBJ2-2
D: TRBD1
V: TRBV7-2
DNA: TGTGCCAGCAGCTTCAACAGGGGCGGTGGCGGGGAGCTGTTTTTT
CDR3: CASSFNRGGGGELFF

size: .
J: TRBJ2-7
D: TRBD2
V: TRBV28
DNA: TGTGCCAGCAGTCCGCCCGTCAGCGGGAGGGTTGAGCAGTACTTC
CDR3: CASSPPVSGRVEQYF

size: once
J: TRBJ1-6
D: TRBD1
V: TRBV25-1
DNA: TGTGCCAGCGAGGCCCGGGACAGGGGGAATTCACCCCTCCACTTT
CDR3: CASEARDRGNSPLHF

size: .
J: TRBJ2-3
D: .
V: TRBV9
DNA: TGTGCCAGCAGCTTCCACAACACAGATACGCAGTATTTT
CDR3: CASSFHNTDTQYF

size: .
J: TRBJ2-1
D: .
V: TRBV5-4
DNA: TGTGCCAGCAGCGCCCCGACCGGGGTTCATGAGCAGTTCTTC
CDR3: CASSAPTGVHEQFF

size: .
J: TRBJ2-3
D: TRBD2
V: TRBV30
DNA: TGTGCCTGGAGTGTTACCAGCGGGGCGTGGGATACGCAGTATTTT
CDR3: CAWSVTSGAWDTQYF

size: .
J: TRBJ2-1
D: .
V: TRBV27
DNA: TGTGCCAGCAGATCCACACAGGGGAGGAATGAGCAGTTCTTC
CDR3: CASRSTQGRNEQFF

size: .
J: TRBJ2-1
D: TRBD2
V: TRBV11-3
DNA: TGTGCCAGCAGCAACCTGGGGAGCGGGGGGCACCCCTCCTACAATGAGCAGTTCTTC
CDR3: CASSNLGSGGHPSYNEQFF

size: .
J: TRBJ2-3
D: .
V: TRBV5-4
DNA: TGTGCCAGCGGAGAGGTCCCTGGCACAGATACGCAGTATTTT
CDR3: CASGEVPGTDTQYF

size: .
J: TRBJ2-2
D: .
V: TRBV25-1
DNA: TGTGCCAGCAGTGAAGCAGGGGCCTCGGGCACCGGGGAGCTGTTTTTT
CDR3: CASSEAGASGTGELFF

size: .
J: TRBJ2-2
D: TRBD1
V: TRBV28
DNA: TGTGCCAGCAGTGAAACAGGGGGCCGCGCCGGGGAGCTGTTTTTT
CDR3: CASSETGGRAGELFF

size: .
J: TRBJ2-2
D: TRBD2
V: TRBV4-1
DNA: TGCGCCAGCTTCCCTCAGCGGGGGGGCACCGGGGAGCTGTTTTTT
CDR3: CASFPQRGGTGELFF

size: .
J: TRBJ1-1
D: .
V: TRBV11-2
DNA: TGTGCCAGCAGCTTTAGCACTGAAGCTTTCTTT
CDR3: CASSFSTEAFF

size: few
J: TRBJ1-4
D: .
V: TRBV18
DNA: TGTGCCAGCAAGGACAGAAGCGAAAAACTGTTTTTT
CDR3: CASKDRSEKLFF

size: .
J: TRBJ2-1
D: TRBD1
V: TRBV5-1
DNA: TGCGCCAGCAGCTTGTCGGGGCAGGGGGCCTACAATGAGCAGTTCTTC
CDR3: CASSLSGQGAYNEQFF

size: .
J: TRBJ1-4
D: .
V: TRBV28
DNA: TGTGCCAGCAGACTGGGGGGGTTCGTAAAACTGTTTTTT
CDR3: CASRLGGFVKLFF

size: medium-sized
J: TRBJ1-3
D: .
V: TRBV7-8
DNA: TGTGCCAGCAGCTCACTCTCTGGAAACACCATATATTTT
CDR3: CASSSLSGNTIYF

size: .
J: TRBJ2-3
D: TRBD2
V: TRBV2
DNA: TGTGCCAGCAGTGAGGCGCTAGCGGGGGGCACAGATACGCAGTATTTT
CDR3: CASSEALAGGTDTQYF

size: .
J: TRBJ1-5
D: .
V: TRBV5-1
DNA: TGCGCCAGCAGCTTGGAGCAATCTCCAGGGCCCTATAGCAATCAGCCCCAGCATTTT
CDR3: CASSLEQSPGPYSNQPQHF

size: .
J: TRBJ2-3
D: TRBD2
V: TRBV7-2
DNA: TGTGCCAGCAGCTCTAGCGGGGGGATAGGTACGCAGTATTTT
CDR3: CASSSSGGIGTQYF

size: .
J: TRBJ1-3
D: .
V: TRBV7-9
DNA: TGTGCCAGCAGCGCCATGGGACTGTTCTCTGGAAACACCATATATTTT
CDR3: CASSAMGLFSGNTIYF

size: .
J: TRBJ2-5
D: TRBD1
V: TRBV7-7
DNA: TGTGCTAGCAGCTTTGACAGGGGAGAGACCCAGTACTTC
CDR3: CASSFDRGETQYF

size: .
J: TRBJ1-1
D: TRBD1
V: TRBV27
DNA: TGTGCCAGCAGTCCTACGACAGGGGCCACTGAAGCTTTCTTT
CDR3: CASSPTTGATEAFF

size: .
J: TRBJ2-5
D: TRBD1
V: TRBV27
DNA: TGTGCCAGCAGTTTATCGACAGGGGGAGAGACCCAGTACTTC
CDR3: CASSLSTGGETQYF

size: .
J: TRBJ2-1
D: TRBD2
V: TRBV9
DNA: TGTGCCAGCAGCACCCGGACTAGCGGTTACAATGAGCAGTTCTTC
CDR3: CASSTRTSGYNEQFF

size: .
J: TRBJ1-1
D: .
V: TRBV7-9
DNA: TGTGCCAGCAGCTACGGTAGTGAAGCTTTCTTT
CDR3: CASSYGSEAFF

size: .
J: TRBJ2-1
D: TRBD2
V: TRBV5-4
DNA: TGTGCCAGCAGCTCGCCGGGACTAGCGCCCGACAATGAGCAGTTCTTC
CDR3: CASSSPGLAPDNEQFF

size: .
J: TRBJ2-5
D: .
V: TRBV5-5
DNA: TGTGCCAGCAGCTCCGTCTCCCCCCAAGAGACCCAGTACTTC
CDR3: CASSSVSPQETQYF

size: .
J: TRBJ2-2
D: TRBD2
V: TRBV7-3
DNA: TGTGCCAGCAGACTCCCGGGACTAGCGGGGACCGGGGAGCTGTTTTTT
CDR3: CASRLPGLAGTGELFF

size: few
J: TRBJ1-2
D: .
V: TRBV7-2
DNA: TGTGCCAGCAGCCAGGACAGTTATGACAACTATGGCTACACCTTC
CDR3: CASSQDSYDNYGYTF

size: .
J: TRBJ2-4
D: TRBD1
V: TRBV7-9
DNA: TGTGCCAGCAGCTACGGGACAGGGAACATTCAGTACTTC
CDR3: CASSYGTGNIQYF

size: .
J: TRBJ2-6
D: .
V: TRBV4-3
DNA: TGCGCCAGCAGCCAAGTTGGGGGAGGTGGACTCTCTGGGGCCAACGTCCTGACTTTC
CDR3: CASSQVGGGGLSGANVLTF

size: few
J: TRBJ2-3
D: TRBD2
V: TRBV15
DNA: TGTGCCACCAGCAGGGGGACTAGCGGCCTCATCGGCACAGATACGCAGTATTTT
CDR3: CATSRGTSGLIGTDTQYF

size: .
J: TRBJ2-5
D: TRBD1
V: TRBV5-4
DNA: TGTGCCAGCAGCTCCTGGGGACAGGGTCAAGAGACCCAGTACTTC
CDR3: CASSSWGQGQETQYF

size: .
J: TRBJ2-3
D: .
V: TRBV5-4
DNA: TGTGCCAGCAGCTTGGACAGGTACACAGATACGCAGTATTTT
CDR3: CASSLDRYTDTQYF

size: .
J: TRBJ2-1
D: .
V: TRBV7-2
DNA: TGTGCCAGCAGCTTATCATACAATGAGCAGTTCTTC
CDR3: CASSLSYNEQFF

size: few
J: TRBJ2-7
D: TRBD1
V: TRBV7-3
DNA: TGTGCCATACCTAGGGGACAGGGGGCCTACGAGCAGTACTTC
CDR3: CAIPRGQGAYEQYF

size: .
J: TRBJ1-2
D: TRBD1
V: TRBV28
DNA: TGTGCCAGCCTCAGGCGGGACAGAGACGGCTACACCTTC
CDR3: CASLRRDRDGYTF

size: .
J: TRBJ1-5
D: TRBD1
V: TRBV14
DNA: TGTGCCAGCAGCCAAAGACACGGGACAGGGGCGTTGGATCAGCCCCAGCATTTT
CDR3: CASSQRHGTGALDQPQHF

size: .
J: TRBJ2-2
D: .
V: TRBV15
DNA: TGTGCCACCAGCAGAGGAGGGTCGGGGACCGGGGAGCTGTTTTTT
CDR3: CATSRGGSGTGELFF

size: .
J: TRBJ2-1
D: TRBD1
V: TRBV5-6
DNA: TGTGCCAGCAGCTTATACCGGGACAGGGAATCCAATGAGCAGTTCTTC
CDR3: CASSLYRDRESNEQFF

size: .
J: TRBJ2-1
D: TRBD2
V: TRBV5-1
DNA: TGCGCCAGCAGCTCACCTGGAAAACTAGCGGGGGGCACAAGGGACCACAATGAGCAGTTCTTC
CDR3: CASSSPGKLAGGTRDHNEQFF

size: .
J: TRBJ1-1
D: TRBD1
V: TRBV5-6
DNA: TGTGCCAGCAGTGCCGGGACAGGGAACACTGAAGCTTTCTTT
CDR3: CASSAGTGNTEAFF

size: .
J: TRBJ2-3
D: TRBD2
V: TRBV19
DNA: TGTGCCAGTAGTACAGAGGTTCGACTAGCGGGCGGGTTCACAGATACGCAGTATTTT
CDR3: CASSTEVRLAGGFTDTQYF

size: .
J: TRBJ1-5
D: .
V: TRBV5-6
DNA: TGTGCCAGCAGCAAGGACATAAATAGCAATCAGCCCCAGCATTTT
CDR3: CASSKDINSNQPQHF

size: .
J: TRBJ2-5
D: .
V: TRBV6-5
DNA: TGTGCCAGCAGTTACTCTAGACAGGTCCAAGAGACCCAGTACTTC
CDR3: CASSYSRQVQETQYF

size: .
J: TRBJ2-3
D: .
V: TRBV9
DNA: TGTGCCAGCAGCGTAGTGGCTTTTGATACGCAGTATTTT
CDR3: CASSVVAFDTQYF

size: few
J: TRBJ2-5
D: TRBD2
V: TRBV4-2
DNA: TGTGCCAGCGCAGCGGGGGGACAACAAGAGACCCAGTACTTC
CDR3: CASAAGGQQETQYF

size: few
J: TRBJ1-1
D: .
V: TRBV6-6
DNA: TGTGCCAGCAGAATAATCAGGGTCACTGAAGCTTTCTTT
CDR3: CASRIIRVTEAFF

size: .
J: TRBJ2-4
D: .
V: TRBV5-1
DNA: TGCGCCAGCAGTCCAGGGGAATTAGGCATTCAGTACTTC
CDR3: CASSPGELGIQYF

size: .
J: TRBJ2-1
D: TRBD2
V: TRBV11-3
DNA: TGTGCCAGCAGCTCAAGCGGGGAGTACAATGAGCAGTTCTTC
CDR3: CASSSSGEYNEQFF

size: .
J: TRBJ1-2
D: .
V: TRBV25-1
DNA: TGTGCCAGCAGTGAGGCTCAGGTTCCCTATGGCTACACCTTC
CDR3: CASSEAQVPYGYTF

size: .
J: TRBJ2-3
D: .
V: TRBV21-1
DNA: TGTGCCAGCAGCAAACGTCCTAGCGGGCCTTGCACAGATACGCAGTATTTT
CDR3: CASSKRPSGPCTDTQYF

size: .
J: TRBJ2-1
D: TRBD2
V: TRBV19
DNA: TGTGCCAGTAGTATAGATTTGGCTAGCGGCCGGGGGGATGAGCAGTTCTTC
CDR3: CASSIDLASGRGDEQFF